Each of the 23 T cell receptor beta chains below was sequenced from the same sample in a study of blood T cells in healthy people across ages. Alongside a J-beta primer mix, a sample-barcoded 5' primer served in a second PCR lasting 7 to 11 cycles. TCRdb redid the calling of the 5' RACE reads with MiXCR, one entry per CDR3 protein. In the table there are around 400,000 distinct CDR3 sequences, approximately 52% of which are singletons. Sequenced material: blood. Receptor source: a man in his sixties in good health.

The chain has TRBV20-1 and TRBJ2-7, with 15 bases lining up with TRBD2. This CDR3 region has 18 residues. The germline V gene has CDR1 DFQATT and CDR2 SNEGSKA (reference sequence). With 2 bases clipped from V and 3 bases from J, the junction kept 11 bases outside the gene matches. The CDR3 nucleotides are TGCAGTGCTAGACCGGGACTAGCGGGAGGCCTTGGTATCTACGAGCAGTACTTC. This codes for CSARPGLAGGLGIYEQYF.

The chain recombines TRBV29-1 with TRBJ2-3, with D hard to call. V shed 1 base and J shed 0 bases, with 8 bases lying between them. Germline V gene lookup returns CDR1 SQVTM and CDR2 ANQGSEA. CDR3 size: 14 residues. The CDR3 protein is CSVEGRVSTDTQYF. The CDR3 DNA reads as TGCAGCGTTGAAGGACGTGTTAGCACAGATACGCAGTATTTT.

This clonotype was seen a few times. CDR3 nucleotide sequence: TGTGCCAGCAGTTCCTTACTGGGACTAGCGGGAGACGAGCAGTACTTC. Translation gives CASSSLLGLAGDEQYF. This chain connects TRBV27 to TRBJ2-7; 14 nucleotides agree with TRBD2. Germline assignment: CDR1 MNHEY and CDR2 SMNVEV (reference sequence). There are 16 residues in the CDR3. V was pared by 4 bases and J by 5 bases, with 7 bases of the junction left unmatched.

The V gene is TRBV6-5, the J gene TRBJ2-5; 12 bases match TRBD2. This CDR3 has 17 amino acids. With V trimmed by 2 bases and J by 5 bases, 9 bases remained unmatched. The V gene's germline CDR1 is MNHEY and CDR2 SVGAGI. CDR3 region: CASSYELLAGGGETQYF. In DNA, the CDR3 is TGTGCCAGCAGTTACGAGCTACTAGCGGGAGGTGGCGAGACCCAGTACTTC.

This chain uses TRBV6-6 with TRBJ2-5, with 9 bases fitting TRBD1. The last part of the DNA fits TRBJ2-7 better; the J call may be wrong. Germline loops: CDR1 MNHNY, CDR2 SVGAGI (reference sequence). This CDR3 has 14 amino acids. CDR3 nucleotides: TGTGCCAGCGCTGGGACAGGGAAATACTACGAGCAGTACTTC. This gives the protein CASAGTGKYYEQYF.

This chain connects TRBV29-1 to TRBJ2-3; 10 bases are shared with TRBD2. The ends lost 6 bases at V and 4 bases at J; junction bases unmatched: 13. Germline V gives CDR1 SQVTM, CDR2 ANQGSEA. There are 16 residues in the CDR3. DNA for the CDR3: TGCAGCGTCGATGGACGAGCGGGAGGGCAGTCAGATACGCAGTATTTT. It encodes CSVDGRAGGQSDTQYF.

The chain carries TRBV7-8 and TRBJ1-2, with a tentative D call TRBD1 (5 bases). Trimming shortened V by 7 bases and J by 1 base, and 19 bases separated the two germline ends. Germline V gene sequence: CDR1 SGHVS, CDR2 FQNEAQ. The CDR3 covers 16 residues. The CDR3 nucleotides read TGTGCCAGCACCTCTACGCCGGACATCTATAACTATGGCTACACCTTC. This translates into CASTSTPDIYNYGYTF.

Only a few counts were recorded for this clonotype. The V call is TRBV13, the J call TRBJ2-3; D unresolved. Germline V gene data show CDR1 as PRHDT and CDR2 as FYEKMQ (reference sequence). The V gene lost 5 bases and the J gene lost 6 bases, with 12 bases spanning the gap. This CDR3 has 13 residues. As DNA, the CDR3 is TGTGCCAGCAGCCTCGGTCAGCTGGATACGCAGTATTTT. Translated: CASSLGQLDTQYF.

In the case of this clonotype: This may arise from a read error, as a much more abundant clone is one base away. The gene calls are TRBV11-2 and TRBJ2-5; 11 nucleotides align to TRBD1. CDR1 and CDR2 (germline): SGHAT, FQNNGV. The CDR3 runs to 15 residues. CDR3 nucleotides: TGTGCCTGCAGCTCGAGGACAGGGGGCCAGGAGACCCAGTACTTC. Translated, it gives CACSSRTGGQETQYF.

This chain joins TRBV20-1 and TRBJ1-2; 12 bases are shared with TRBD1. The V gene end was trimmed by 6 bases and the J gene end by 3 bases; junction bases not matched to a gene: 8. There are 15 residues in the CDR3. CDR1 is DFQATT, CDR2 SNEGSKA, per germline (reference sequence). CDR3: CSATAGTGGDYGYTF. The CDR3 coding sequence is TGCAGTGCCACCGCCGGGACAGGGGGCGACTATGGCTACACCTTC.

This chain joins TRBV4-2 and TRBJ2-1; 9 bases fit TRBD2. The ends lost 5 bases at V and 8 bases at J; junction bases unmatched: 16. This CDR3 comprises 17 residues. Germline V gene sequence: CDR1 LGHNA, CDR2 YNFKEQ. Here the CDR3 reads CASSVASGVTDRDEQFF. The CDR3 region has the DNA TGTGCCAGCAGCGTAGCTAGCGGGGTTACTGATAGGGATGAGCAGTTCTTC.

A few counts support this clonotype. At one boundary the junction diverges from the germline segment, which might be a read error. The genes are TRBV7-7 and TRBJ2-1; the match to TRBD2 covers 7 bases. Germline values: CDR1 SSHAT, CDR2 FNYEAQ (reference sequence). The CDR3 contains 13 residues. CDR3 nucleotides: TGTGCTAGCAGCTTGCCGGGAGGAGGTGAGCAGTTCTTC. Its protein is CASSLPGGGEQFF.

The V and J genes are TRBV14 and TRBJ2-1; either TRBD1 or TRBD2 may fit D (6 bases each). Germline V gene sequence: CDR1 SGHDN, CDR2 FVKESK. V was pared by 4 bases and J by 10 bases, with 17 bases between. This CDR3 region has 14 residues. The CDR3 region has the DNA TGTGCCAGCAGCCGAGGGGGGCTCCAGGGGGAGCAGTTCTTC. Its protein product is CASSRGGLQGEQFF.

This clonotype was counted a few times. The chain has TRBV7-8 and TRBJ2-6; D is uncertain. CDR3 length: 15 amino acids. Germline CDR1 reads SGHVS; CDR2 reads FQNEAQ. Trimming stripped 4 bases from V and 2 bases from J, with 9 bases between. CDR3 residues: CASSSTVPGANVLTF. The CDR3 coding sequence is TGTGCCAGCAGCTCCACCGTCCCTGGGGCCAACGTCCTGACTTTC.

The chain recombines TRBV7-9 with TRBJ2-7; D gene ambiguous. The V gene lost 6 bases and the J gene lost 2 bases, with 14 bases spanning the gap. This CDR3 comprises 14 residues. From germline, CDR1 is SEHNR and CDR2 FQNEAQ (reference sequence). This chain's CDR3 is CASSLSGVTYEQYF. The DNA of the CDR3 is TGTGCCAGCAGTTTATCAGGCGTTACCTACGAGCAGTACTTC.

The chain recombines TRBV15 with TRBJ1-2, with 8 nucleotides matching TRBD1. This CDR3 spans 14 amino acids. Losses at the gene ends were 5 bases for V and 4 bases for J; bases not matched to a gene: 6. The germline CDR1 and CDR2 sequences are LNHNV and YYDKDF (reference sequence). The chain's CDR3 is CATSSGGQGYGYTF. CDR3 in DNA: TGTGCCACCAGCTCAGGGGGCCAGGGCTATGGCTACACCTTC.

This clonotype was detected only a few times. This rearrangement joins TRBV14 to TRBJ1-2; 9 bases line up with TRBD1. The germline CDR1 and CDR2 sequences are SGHDN and FVKESK. This CDR3 region has 15 residues. V gave up 0 bases and J gave up 8 bases; unmatched junction bases: 7. CDR3 coding DNA: TGTGCCAGCAGCCAAGAGGGACAGGGAACGAGGGGCTACACCTTC. Translating it yields CASSQEGQGTRGYTF.

In regard to this clonotype: This clone may be a read error of a much larger clone one base away. V usage is TRBV20-1 and J usage is TRBJ2-4; 7 positions agree with TRBD2. The CDR3 has 15 amino acids. Per the germline V gene, CDR1 is DFQATT and CDR2 is SNEGSKA (reference sequence). The V gene end was trimmed by 2 bases and the J gene end by 13 bases; junction bases not matched to a gene: 17. CDR3 sequence (DNA): TGCAGTGCTAGACTGGAGGCTAGCGGCCACAATGAGCAGTACTTC. It translates to CSARLEASGHNEQYF.

Ten or more counts support this clonotype. The rearrangement uses TRBV11-2 and TRBJ2-7; D is possibly TRBD2 (6 bases). The germline gives CDR1 SGHAT, CDR2 FQNNGV. This CDR3 is built from 15 residues. Trimming pared 5 bases from V and 5 bases from J, leaving 19 bases between. The CDR3 sequence is CASSQGLAGTHEQYF. CDR3 coding DNA: TGTGCCAGCAGCCAAGGGTTGGCGGGGACCCACGAGCAGTACTTC.

This sequence joins TRBV6-2 or TRBV6-3 and TRBJ2-4; D gene ambiguous. The CDR3 is 14 amino acids. V was cut by 3 bases and J by 13 bases, with 19 bases left in between. Germline V gene lookup returns CDR1 MNHEY and CDR2 SVGEGT. CDR3 loop: CASSYTGLRVEQYF. The CDR3 bases are TGTGCCAGCAGTTATACCGGGCTAAGGGTGGAGCAGTACTTC.

The sample holds a few counts of this clonotype. The chain carries TRBV14 and TRBJ2-1, with D perhaps TRBD1 or TRBD2 (6 bases each). Germline V CDR1 and CDR2: SGHDN, FVKESK. Trimming stripped 1 base from V and 0 bases from J, with 13 bases between. There are 17 residues in the CDR3. CDR3: CASSQAGGPSSYNEQFF. The CDR3 DNA is TGTGCCAGCAGCCAAGCTGGGGGGCCGAGCTCCTACAATGAGCAGTTCTTC.

This chain links TRBV7-2 with TRBJ2-3; unclear D gene. The CDR3 loop spans 15 amino acids. Germline CDR1 and CDR2: SGHTA and FQGNSA. Between the trimmed V and J ends, which lost 11 bases and 4 bases, there was a span of 22 bases. CDR3 DNA sequence: TGTGCCGGTAGCTTAATCCAGGTTTGGGCAGATACGCAGTATTTT. Translated, it gives CAGSLIQVWADTQYF. Full variable domain (outside the CDR3, taken from reference TRBV7-2 and TRBJ2-3): GAGVSQSPSNKVTEKGKDVELRCDPISGHTALYWYRQSLGQGLEFLIYFQGNSAPDKSGLPSDRFSAERTGGSVSTLTIQRTQQEDSAVYLCAGSLIQVWADTQYFGPGTRLTVL.

This clonotype turned up a few times. V usage is TRBV11-2 and J usage is TRBJ2-1, with unresolved D. The CDR3 consists of 12 residues. Germline-derived CDR1 and CDR2 are SGHAT and FQNNGV. The ends were cut back, 1 base at V and 8 bases at J, with 6 bases in the middle. This chain's CDR3 is CASSLVRHEQFF. The DNA of the CDR3 is TGTGCCAGCAGCTTAGTACGACATGAGCAGTTCTTC.